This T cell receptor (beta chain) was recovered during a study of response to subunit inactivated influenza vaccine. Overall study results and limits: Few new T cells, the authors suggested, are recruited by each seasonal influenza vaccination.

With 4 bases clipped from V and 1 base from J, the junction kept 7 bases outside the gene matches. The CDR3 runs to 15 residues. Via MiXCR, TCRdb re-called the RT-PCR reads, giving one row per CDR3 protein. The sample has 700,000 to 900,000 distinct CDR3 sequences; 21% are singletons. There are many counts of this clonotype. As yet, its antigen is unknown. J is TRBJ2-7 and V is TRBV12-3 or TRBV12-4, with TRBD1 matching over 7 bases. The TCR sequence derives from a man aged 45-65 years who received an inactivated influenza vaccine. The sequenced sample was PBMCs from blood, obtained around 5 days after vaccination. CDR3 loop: CASSSRQGVSYEQYF. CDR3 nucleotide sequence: TGTGCCAGCAGTTCAAGGCAGGGGGTATCCTACGAGCAGTACTTC.